A selection of T cell receptor beta chains follows, all from one sample in a study of identical twins. TCRdb recomputed calls from the 5' RACE reads with MiXCR, one row per CDR3 protein. This sample yields a few hundred thousand distinct CDR3 sequences, of which 7.5% to 10% are seen a single time; around 3.1% belongs to the top ten. The data were also submitted as part of a second study, on yellow fever vaccine responses in identical twins.

Material: PBMCs. These receptors were obtained from a woman between 18 and 29 years old in good health. Both conserved end residues are part of each CDR3. D genes are given only for firm matches. Only part of the rows carry a size: once, few, many, or a class if the clone is expanded.

CASSQAGNNEQFF	TGCGCCAGCAGTCAGGCGGGCAACAATGAGCAGTTCTTC	many	TRBV5-1	TRBJ2-1	NA
CATSGGTYEQYF	TGTGCCACCAGCGGGGGGACCTACGAGCAGTACTTC	many	TRBV7-6	TRBJ2-7	TRBD2
CATSDFDIYNEQFF	TGTGCCACCAGTGATTTTGACATTTACAATGAGCAGTTCTTC	NA	TRBV24-1	TRBJ2-1	NA
CASSAGGPPGGELFF	TGTGCCAGCAGCGCGGGGGGACCCCCGGGCGGGGAGCTGTTTTTT	many	TRBV9	TRBJ2-2	TRBD2
CACLRAIEETQYF	TGTGCCTGCCTTCGGGCGATTGAAGAGACCCAGTACTTC	NA	TRBV12-3/TRBV12-4	TRBJ2-5	NA
CASSLIGTRTYEQYF	TGTGCCAGCAGCTTGATTGGGACTAGGACCTACGAGCAGTACTTC	many	TRBV7-2	TRBJ2-7	TRBD2
CASSYSGGGETQYF	TGTGCCAGCAGTTACTCTGGTGGTGGGGAGACCCAGTACTTC	many	TRBV6-5	TRBJ2-5	NA
CASSFDGTMIYNSPLHF	TGTGCCAGCAGCTTCGATGGGACAATGATCTATAATTCACCCCTCCACTTT	NA	TRBV7-9	TRBJ1-6	NA
CASSLARGSPEQFF	TGTGCCAGCAGTTTAGCCAGGGGGAGCCCTGAGCAGTTCTTC	many	TRBV12-3/TRBV12-4	TRBJ2-1	TRBD1
CSARTGTNTQYF	TGCAGTGCTAGAACTGGAACTAATACGCAGTATTTT	NA	TRBV20-1	TRBJ2-3	NA
CASREDGGLAGSYGQFF	TGTGCCAGCAGAGAAGACGGTGGGCTAGCGGGGTCATACGGGCAGTTCTTC	NA	TRBV7-6	TRBJ2-1	TRBD2
CASSRRTSGIPNEQFF	TGTGCCAGCAGCCGAAGGACTAGCGGGATACCCAATGAGCAGTTCTTC	NA	TRBV6-1	TRBJ2-1	TRBD2
CASSPLFGSYEQYF	TGTGCCAGCAGTCCGCTATTTGGATCCTACGAGCAGTACTTC	few	TRBV12-3/TRBV12-4	TRBJ2-7	NA
CASSADYEQYF	TGTGCCAGCAGCGCCGACTACGAGCAGTACTTC	many	TRBV5-1	TRBJ2-7	NA
CASSLSSVYEQYF	TGTGCCAGCAGCTTGTCAAGTGTATACGAGCAGTACTTC	NA	TRBV5-6	TRBJ2-7	NA
CSVRLARTDTQYF	TGCAGCGTGAGACTAGCCCGCACAGATACGCAGTATTTT	many	TRBV29-1	TRBJ2-3	TRBD2
CASSLVPGQNYSPLHF	TGTGCCAGCAGCTTAGTGCCGGGACAGAATTATTCACCCCTCCACTTT	few	TRBV7-9	TRBJ1-6	TRBD1
CASSTRGLAERAAYNEQFF	TGTGCCAGTAGTACCCGGGGCCTAGCGGAAAGGGCCGCCTACAATGAGCAGTTCTTC	NA	TRBV19	TRBJ2-1	TRBD2
CASSWGTDYSYEQYF	TGCGCCAGCAGCTGGGGGACAGACTACTCCTACGAGCAGTACTTC	NA	TRBV5-1	TRBJ2-7	TRBD1
CASRETSLNTDTQYF	TGTGCCAGCAGGGAGACTAGCCTAAACACAGATACGCAGTATTTT	once	TRBV2	TRBJ2-3	TRBD2
CASSPVGQGAENYGYTF	TGTGCCAGCAGCCCCGTGGGACAGGGGGCTGAGAACTATGGCTACACCTTC	NA	TRBV7-2	TRBJ1-2	TRBD1
CSAYPGLAGTIASTGELFF	TGCAGTGCTTATCCGGGACTAGCGGGAACAATCGCGAGCACCGGGGAGCTGTTTTTT	few	TRBV20-1	TRBJ2-2	TRBD2
CSARDWRGDEQFF	TGCAGTGCTAGAGACTGGAGAGGCGATGAGCAGTTCTTC	few	TRBV20-1	TRBJ2-1	NA
CATSDFGSGANTGELFF	TGTGCCACCAGTGATTTCGGAAGCGGGGCGAACACCGGGGAGCTGTTTTTT	NA	TRBV24-1	TRBJ2-2	TRBD2
CASSQELVGVSNEQFF	TGTGCCAGCAGCCAGGAACTAGTGGGAGTTTCTAATGAGCAGTTCTTC	NA	TRBV4-2	TRBJ2-1	NA
CASSQAARGLAGEQFF	TGCGCCAGCAGCCAAGCCGCCAGGGGATTAGCCGGTGAGCAGTTCTTC	NA	TRBV4-3	TRBJ2-1	NA
CASSSEYREIIADTQYF	TGTGCCAGCAGCTCCGAATACAGGGAAATAATTGCAGATACGCAGTATTTT	NA	TRBV7-2	TRBJ2-3	NA
CASSLPHYSEAFF	TGTGCCAGCAGCTTGCCCCATTACAGTGAAGCTTTCTTT	NA	TRBV5-4	TRBJ1-1	NA
CASSPTLQGTGELFF	TGTGCCAGCAGCCCGACCTTACAAGGAACCGGGGAGCTGTTTTTT	few	TRBV7-2	TRBJ2-2	NA
CSVGQGAYEQYF	TGCAGCGTAGGACAGGGGGCCTACGAGCAGTACTTC	NA	TRBV29-1	TRBJ2-7	TRBD1
CASSELGTDTQYF	TGTGCCAGCAGTGAATTGGGCACAGATACGCAGTATTTT	few	TRBV2	TRBJ2-3	NA
CASSWRQGTEAFF	TGTGCCAGCAGTTGGCGACAAGGCACTGAAGCTTTCTTT	NA	TRBV27	TRBJ1-1	NA
CSVSPQGSSGEQYF	TGCAGCGTTTCACCACAGGGTTCTAGCGGCGAGCAGTACTTC	few	TRBV29-1	TRBJ2-7	NA
CASSYESTYEQYF	TGTGCCAGCAGTTACGAGTCTACCTACGAGCAGTACTTC	NA	TRBV6-6	TRBJ2-7	NA
CASSLGQGLQETQYF	TGCGCCAGCAGCCTCGGACAGGGACTCCAAGAGACCCAGTACTTC	few	TRBV5-1	TRBJ2-5	TRBD1
CASSQGLSLQETQYF	TGCGCCAGCAGCCAAGGACTGAGCCTCCAAGAGACCCAGTACTTC	NA	TRBV4-3	TRBJ2-5	NA
CASSETLSPRETQYF	TGTGCCAGCAGTGAAACCCTATCCCCCCGAGAGACCCAGTACTTC	NA	TRBV2	TRBJ2-5	NA
CASRPSLVGTNEKLFF	TGTGCCAGCAGGCCGTCCCTTGTGGGAACTAATGAAAAACTGTTTTTT	NA	TRBV12-3/TRBV12-4	TRBJ1-4	NA
CSASPGLAGAQTQYF	TGCAGTGCTAGCCCGGGACTAGCGGGAGCGCAAACGCAGTATTTT	NA	TRBV20-1	TRBJ2-3	TRBD2
CSVEKDRADTQYF	TGCAGCGTTGAGAAGGACAGGGCGGATACGCAGTATTTT	many	TRBV29-1	TRBJ2-3	TRBD1
CASSMSLAGEDTQYF	TGTGCCAGTAGTATGAGCCTAGCGGGAGAAGATACGCAGTATTTT	NA	TRBV19	TRBJ2-3	TRBD2
CASSTPGHPATDTQYF	TGTGCCAGCAGTACCCCGGGTCACCCCGCTACAGATACGCAGTATTTT	few	TRBV27	TRBJ2-3	NA